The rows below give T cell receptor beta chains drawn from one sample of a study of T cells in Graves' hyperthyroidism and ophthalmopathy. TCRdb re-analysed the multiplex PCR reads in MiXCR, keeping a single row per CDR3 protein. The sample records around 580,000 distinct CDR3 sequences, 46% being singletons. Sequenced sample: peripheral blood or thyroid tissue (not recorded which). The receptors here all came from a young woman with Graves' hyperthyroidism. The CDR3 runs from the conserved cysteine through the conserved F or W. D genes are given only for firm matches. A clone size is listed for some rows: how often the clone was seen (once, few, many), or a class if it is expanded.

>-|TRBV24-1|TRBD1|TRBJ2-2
CATRTGVPGELFF
TGTGCCACCAGGACAGGGGTCCCCGGGGAGCTGTTTTTT
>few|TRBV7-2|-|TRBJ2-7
CASSLDGVGGREQYF
TGTGCCAGCAGCTTAGATGGGGTGGGGGGAAGGGAGCAGTACTTC
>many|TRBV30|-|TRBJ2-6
CAWSKGNGANVLTF
TGTGCCTGGAGTAAGGGGAACGGGGCCAACGTCCTGACTTTC
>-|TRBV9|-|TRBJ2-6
CASSVGFGANVLAF
-
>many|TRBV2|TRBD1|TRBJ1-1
CASLDRVSPEAFF
TGTGCCAGCTTAGACAGGGTGAGCCCTGAAGCTTTCTTT
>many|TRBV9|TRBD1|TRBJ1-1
CASSASPGTGGFEAFF
TGTGCCAGCAGCGCTTCTCCCGGGACAGGGGGTTTTGAAGCTTTCTTT
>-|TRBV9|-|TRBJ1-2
CASSVAGGQGPSYGYTF
TGTGCCAGCAGCGTAGCGGGGGGGCAGGGTCCGAGCTATGGCTACACCTTC
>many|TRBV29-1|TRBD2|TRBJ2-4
CSVLGGTNIQYF
TGCAGCGTCCTGGGAGGGACGAACATTCAGTACTTC
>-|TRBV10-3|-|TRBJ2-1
CAISDKDEQFF
TGTGCCATCAGTGATAAGGATGAGCAGTTCTTC
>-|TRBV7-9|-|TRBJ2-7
CASSVLGRRAYEQYF
TGTGCCAGCAGCGTTCTTGGACGTAGGGCCTACGAGCAGTACTTC
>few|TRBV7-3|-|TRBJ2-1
CASSPGPLVYNEQFF
TGTGCCAGCAGCCCCGGCCCCTTAGTATACAATGAGCAGTTCTTC
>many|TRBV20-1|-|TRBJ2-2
CSASSGNTGELFF
TGCAGTGCTAGCTCAGGGAACACCGGGGAGCTGTTTTTT
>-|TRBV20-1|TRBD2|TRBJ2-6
CRGLAGGANVLTF
TGCAGGGGACTAGCGGGTGGTGCCAACGTCCTGACTTTC